These T cell receptor beta chains were read from a single sample in a study of blood T cell repertoires in COVID-19. Sequencing used immunoSEQ multiplex PCR; TCRdb keeps in-frame clones, though not all of them. The table lists about 130,000 clones, about 90% of them singletons. The sequencing sample was made of peripheral blood. These receptors all come from a man aged 45-65 years with active COVID-19. The CDR3 runs from the conserved cysteine through the conserved F or W. D genes are given only for firm matches. Expanded clones are given a class, and other clones once, few, many or no size at all.

j_gene: TRBJ2-3; abundance: -; d_gene: -; v_gene: TRBV7-2; CDR3aa: CANRPQGTDTQYF; CDR3nt: TGTGCCAACCGCCCCCAGGGGACAGATACGCAGTATTTT
j_gene: TRBJ1-1; abundance: -; d_gene: -; v_gene: TRBV7-9; CDR3aa: CASSLDPGKNTEAFF; CDR3nt: TGTGCCAGCAGCTTAGACCCAGGGAAGAACACTGAAGCTTTCTTT
j_gene: TRBJ1-1; abundance: -; d_gene: TRBD1; v_gene: TRBV27; CDR3aa: CASSLSSTGGRTEAFF; CDR3nt: TGTGCCAGCAGTTTATCTTCAACAGGGGGTAGAACTGAAGCTTTCTTT
j_gene: TRBJ1-1; abundance: -; d_gene: TRBD1; v_gene: TRBV5-1; CDR3aa: CASSSQGPLTEAFF; CDR3nt: TGCGCCAGCAGCTCACAGGGGCCCCTCACTGAAGCTTTCTTT
j_gene: TRBJ2-4; abundance: -; d_gene: -; v_gene: TRBV21-1; CDR3aa: CASSKGEGRIQYF; CDR3nt: TGTGCCAGCAGCAAAGGGGAGGGGCGCATTCAGTACTTC
j_gene: TRBJ1-2; abundance: -; d_gene: -; v_gene: TRBV9; CDR3aa: CASSGDWGVRGYTF; CDR3nt: TGTGCCAGCAGCGGGGACTGGGGGGTCCGAGGCTACACCTTC
j_gene: TRBJ1-2; abundance: -; d_gene: TRBD1; v_gene: TRBV6-6; CDR3aa: CASGQGDYGYTF; CDR3nt: TGTGCCAGTGGACAGGGGGACTATGGCTACACCTTC
j_gene: TRBJ2-1; abundance: once; d_gene: TRBD2; v_gene: TRBV5-1; CDR3aa: CASSSGLAGGNEQFF; CDR3nt: TGCGCCAGCAGCTCCGGACTAGCGGGGGGCAATGAGCAGTTCTTC
j_gene: TRBJ1-2; abundance: -; d_gene: -; v_gene: TRBV5-1; CDR3aa: CASSFTGIYGYTF; CDR3nt: TGCGCCAGCAGCTTTACAGGGATCTATGGCTACACCTTC
j_gene: TRBJ1-2; abundance: -; d_gene: TRBD1; v_gene: TRBV6-2/TRBV6-3; CDR3aa: CASSYLRTGGTGYTF; CDR3nt: TGTGCCAGCAGTTACCTCAGGACAGGGGGCACTGGCTACACCTTC
j_gene: TRBJ2-1; abundance: -; d_gene: TRBD1; v_gene: TRBV10-3; CDR3aa: CATYQGAQRNEQFF; CDR3nt: TGTGCCACTTACCAGGGGGCGCAGAGAAATGAGCAGTTCTTC
j_gene: TRBJ2-7; abundance: -; d_gene: -; v_gene: TRBV5-5; CDR3aa: CASSLGGTQEQYF; CDR3nt: TGTGCCAGCAGCTTGGGTGGGACACAGGAGCAGTACTTC
j_gene: TRBJ2-4; abundance: -; d_gene: -; v_gene: TRBV6-1; CDR3aa: CASSVDRTTVVLAKNIQYF; CDR3nt: TGTGCCAGCAGTGTCGACAGGACAACCGTAGTTCTAGCCAAAAACATTCAGTACTTC
j_gene: TRBJ2-7; abundance: -; d_gene: TRBD1; v_gene: TRBV9; CDR3aa: CASSEGGDRRYEQYF; CDR3nt: TGTGCCAGCAGCGAAGGTGGGGACAGGCGATACGAGCAGTACTTC